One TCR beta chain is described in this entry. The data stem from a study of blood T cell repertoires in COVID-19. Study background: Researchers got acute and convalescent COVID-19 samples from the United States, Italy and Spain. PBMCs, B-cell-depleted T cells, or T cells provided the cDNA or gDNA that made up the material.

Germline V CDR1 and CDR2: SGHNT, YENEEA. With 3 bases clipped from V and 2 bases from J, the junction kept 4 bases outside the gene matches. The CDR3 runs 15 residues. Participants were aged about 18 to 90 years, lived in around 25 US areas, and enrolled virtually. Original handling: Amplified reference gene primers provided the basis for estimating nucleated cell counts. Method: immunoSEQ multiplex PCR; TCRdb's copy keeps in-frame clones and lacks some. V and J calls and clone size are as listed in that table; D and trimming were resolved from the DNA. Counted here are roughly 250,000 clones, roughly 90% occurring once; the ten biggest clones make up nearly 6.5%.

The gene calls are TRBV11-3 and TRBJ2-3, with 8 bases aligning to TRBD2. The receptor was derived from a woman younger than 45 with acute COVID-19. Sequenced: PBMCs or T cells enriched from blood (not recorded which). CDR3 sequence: CASSFTSGITDTQYF. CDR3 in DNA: TGTGCCAGCAGCTTCACTAGCGGAATCACAGATACGCAGTATTTT.